The next 28 T cell receptor beta chains were all read from a single sample in a study of T cell changes during pregnancy in multiple sclerosis. Data came from immunoSEQ multiplex PCR; TCRdb stores just in-frame clones and leaves some out. The sample includes some 80,000 clones, about 93% seen only once; the top ten take about 0.14%. Sequencing used CD4+ T cells from peripheral blood mononuclear cells, obtained after pregnancy. The receptors were sampled from a female donor with multiple sclerosis, enrolled in a pregnancy study.

This clone was seen a single time. V gene TRBV10-3 combines with J gene TRBJ2-7, with D possibly being TRBD2 (5 bases). Germline V gene lookup returns CDR1 ENHRY and CDR2 SYGVKD. V was clipped by 11 bases and J by 3 bases, with 11 bases between them. The CDR3 runs to 11 residues. CDR3 amino acids: CASGADYEQYF. CDR3 coding DNA: TGTGCCTCCGGAGCGGACTACGAGCAGTACTTC.

The rearrangement joins TRBV7-8 to TRBJ2-4; 7 nucleotides align to TRBD2. This CDR3 has 19 residues. From germline, CDR1 is SGHVS and CDR2 FQNEAQ. The V segment lost 1 base and the J segment 1 base; nucleotides outside the gene matches: 13. CDR3 loop: CASSLGAGALLGAKNIQYF. CDR3 DNA: TGTGCCAGCAGCTTAGGGGCGGGAGCTTTACTTGGGGCCAAAAACATTCAGTACTTC.

The chain uses TRBV19 and TRBJ2-1; 7 bases agree with TRBD2. Trimming took 2 bases from V and 4 from J; bases not matched to a gene: 11. CDR1 is LNHDA and CDR2 is SQIVND in the germline V gene (reference sequence). This CDR3 contains 17 residues. The CDR3 sequence: CASSILRDYRSYNEQFF. CDR3 nucleotide sequence: TGTGCCAGTAGTATACTCCGGGACTACCGGTCGTACAATGAGCAGTTCTTC.

V is TRBV27 and J is TRBJ2-3; TRBD2 agrees at 8 bases. There are 14 residues in the CDR3. V lost 4 bases, J lost 6 bases, and 6 bases stayed unmatched. The germline gives CDR1 MNHEY, CDR2 SMNVEV (reference sequence). This CDR3 reads CASSYGLAWDTQYF. The CDR3 coding sequence is TGTGCCAGCAGTTACGGACTAGCTTGGGATACGCAGTATTTT.

The chain has TRBV15 and TRBJ1-5, with D tentatively TRBD1 (5 bases). Germline V gene data show CDR1 as LNHNV and CDR2 as YYDKDF (reference sequence). This CDR3 is built from 16 residues. V was trimmed by 5 bases and J by 7 bases, leaving 21 bases between them. The CDR3: CATSASGRGGIQPQHF. The CDR3 region has the DNA TGTGCCACCAGCGCCTCCGGGAGGGGAGGGATACAGCCCCAGCATTTT.

The rearrangement uses TRBV6-5 and TRBJ1-3; D ambiguous. This CDR3 spans 13 amino acids. V lost 0 bases and J 4 bases, leaving 4 bases between the germline ends. Germline values: CDR1 MNHEY, CDR2 SVGAGI. CDR3 sequence: CASSYSRGNTIYF. The CDR3 nucleotides read TGTGCCAGCAGTTACTCGAGGGGAAACACCATATATTTT.

The gene calls are TRBV11-2 and TRBJ2-1; 9 bases line up with TRBD2. The J segment lost 9 bases and the V segment lost 2 bases, leaving 14 bases of the junction unmatched. CDR3 length: 17 residues. The germline V gene has CDR1 SGHAT and CDR2 FQNNGV. CDR3 sequence (DNA): TGTGCCAGCAGCTTATTGGGTAGCGGGAGAGTCGAGGGTGAGCAGTTCTTC. Translating gives CASSLLGSGRVEGEQFF.

This chain connects TRBV6-6 to TRBJ2-7; 11 bases are a match to TRBD1. Germline CDR1 MNHNY, CDR2 SVGAGI (reference sequence). The CDR3 spans 13 residues. After removal of 6 bases from V and 8 bases from J, the junction contained 6 bases not matched to a gene. DNA of the CDR3: TGTGCCAGCAGCCAGGACAGGGGGCGCAAGCAGTACTTC. As protein: CASSQDRGRKQYF.

This clone was observed a single time. CDR3 sequence: CASSYSTGRLVEQYF. The CDR3 bases are TGTGCCAGCAGTTACTCGACAGGGCGCCTCGTCGAGCAGTACTTC. The J gene is TRBJ2-7, the V gene TRBV6-5, with 7 bases lining up with TRBD1. The length of the CDR3 is 15 residues. After removal of 0 bases from V and 6 bases from J, the junction contained 8 bases not matched to a gene. CDR1 and CDR2 (germline): MNHEY, SVGAGI.

This chain connects TRBV6-8 to TRBJ2-4; D may be TRBD2 (5 bases). CDR1 is MNHGY, CDR2 SAAAGT, per germline. V lost 0 bases and J lost 6, with 27 bases in between. The CDR3 has 20 amino acids. CDR3 nucleotide sequence: TGTGCCAGCAGTTACTCGAAGTTCTCTAGCTTCCCACTACGCGGAAACATTCAGTACTTC. Protein: CASSYSKFSSFPLRGNIQYF.

This clone was found once. This rearrangement joins TRBV15 to TRBJ1-1; 11 bases line up with TRBD1. CDR1 LNHNV and CDR2 YYDKDF come from the germline V gene (reference sequence). The CDR3 consists of 14 residues. Germline trimming cut 5 bases from V and 7 bases from J; bases unmatched to any gene: 6. Here the CDR3 reads CATSSGQGGGEAFF. Here the CDR3 DNA reads TGTGCCACCAGCTCGGGACAGGGGGGAGGTGAAGCTTTCTTT. The entire variable domain, with the rest obtained from reference TRBV15 and TRBJ1-1, is as follows: DAMVIQNPRYQVTQFGKPVTLSCSQTLNHNVMYWYQQKSSQAPKLLFHYYDKDFNNEADTPDNFQSRRPNTSFCFLDIRSPGLGDTAMYLCATSSGQGGGEAFFGQGTRLTVV.

J is TRBJ1-1 and V is TRBV5-1; D is unclear. CDR1 is SGHRS and CDR2 is YFSETQ in the germline V gene. The CDR3 loop spans 15 amino acids. The V gene lost 4 bases and the J gene lost 0 bases, with 13 bases spanning the gap. This CDR3 is CASSLPAGLNTEAFF. CDR3 DNA: TGCGCCAGCAGCCTACCCGCGGGGTTGAACACTGAAGCTTTCTTT.

The chain uses TRBV7-2 and TRBJ1-2; 9 bases agree with TRBD1. Looked up from germline, CDR1 is SGHTA and CDR2 is FQGNSA. V lost 5 bases, J lost 4 bases, and 5 bases stayed unmatched. CDR3 length: 14 amino acids. CDR3 DNA: TGTGCCAGCAGCCGGGACAGGGTTGGCTATGGCTACACCTTC. As protein: CASSRDRVGYGYTF.

J is TRBJ2-5 and V is TRBV6-5; D gene uncertain. Germline values: CDR1 MNHEY, CDR2 SVGAGI. CDR3 length equals 13 residues. With 0 bases removed from V and 7 bases from J, the gap between germline ends came to 9 bases. CDR3 DNA: TGTGCCAGCAGTTACTCACCATCAGGGACCCAGTACTTC. The encoded protein is CASSYSPSGTQYF.

This chain uses TRBV4-3 with TRBJ2-1; D uncertain. V was trimmed by 0 bases and J by 8 bases, leaving 11 bases between them. The CDR3 consists of 14 residues. The germline V gene has CDR1 LGHNA and CDR2 YSLEER. CDR3 coding DNA: TGCGCCAGCAGCCAAGACACAGCCTTTGATGAGCAGTTCTTC. Encoded protein: CASSQDTAFDEQFF.

J is TRBJ2-6 and V is TRBV28; a possible D gene is TRBD2 (6 bases). The germline gives CDR1 MDHEN, CDR2 SYDVKM. Deletions cut 3 bases from V and 2 bases from J, with 11 bases between. The CDR3 runs to 16 residues. The CDR3 sequence: CASSLVASAGANVLTF. DNA of the CDR3: TGTGCCAGCAGTTTGGTGGCTAGCGCTGGGGCCAACGTCCTGACTTTC.

The V call is TRBV4-1, the J call TRBJ2-7, with 7 bases identical to TRBD1. V dropped 5 bases and J dropped 1; count of bases not matched to a gene: 11. This CDR3 is 16 amino acids long. Per the germline V gene, CDR1 is MGHRA and CDR2 is YSYEKL. The DNA of the CDR3 is TGCGCCAGCAGCGGAGGTGAGGGGGCGCCGTCCTACGAGCAGTACTTC. Translated: CASSGGEGAPSYEQYF.

DNA of the CDR3: TGTGCCAGCCGACCCCAGGGGGACACCTACGAGCAGTACTTC. Protein: CASRPQGDTYEQYF. The chain couples TRBV28 to TRBJ2-7; the match to TRBD1 covers 7 bases. The CDR3 covers 14 residues. Germline V gives CDR1 MDHEN, CDR2 SYDVKM. Trimming took 8 bases from V and 2 from J; bases not matched to a gene: 9.

The gene calls are TRBV5-1 and TRBJ2-5; 16 nucleotides line up with TRBD2. This CDR3 contains 18 residues. Looked up from germline, CDR1 is SGHRS and CDR2 is YFSETQ. The ends lost 3 bases at V and 5 bases at J; junction bases unmatched: 10. In DNA, the CDR3 is TGCGCCAGCAGCTCTGGGACTAGCGGGAGGGCCTTTTGGGAGACCCAGTACTTC. Its protein is CASSSGTSGRAFWETQYF.

This chain links TRBV16 with TRBJ1-2; tentative D call: TRBD1 (6 bases). V dropped 4 bases and J dropped 1 base, with 16 bases sitting between them. This CDR3 contains 16 residues. The V gene's germline CDR1 is KGHSY and CDR2 FQNENV. CDR3 amino acids: CASSPNMGRGNYGYTF. DNA of the CDR3: TGTGCCAGCAGCCCGAACATGGGCAGGGGTAACTATGGCTACACCTTC. The whole variable domain, remainder taken from reference TRBV16 and TRBJ1-2, is GEEVAQTPKHLVRGEGQKAKLYCAPIKGHSYVFWYQQVLKNEFKFLISFQNENVFDETGMPKERFSAKCLPNSPCSLEIQATKLEDSAVYFCASSPNMGRGNYGYTFGSGTRLTVV.

This clone appeared a few times. The J gene is TRBJ2-4, the V gene TRBV4-2, with 8 bases lining up with TRBD1. This CDR3 is 17 amino acids long. CDR1 and CDR2 (germline): LGHNA, YNFKEQ. The ends lost 0 bases at V and 6 bases at J; junction bases unmatched: 10. As DNA, the CDR3 is TGTGCCAGCAGCCAAGAGCCCTCAGGGGGCTTAGGAAACATTCAGTACTTC. Its translation: CASSQEPSGGLGNIQYF.

The chain couples TRBV5-1 to TRBJ2-2; 11 bases agree with TRBD1. CDR1 and CDR2 (germline): SGHRS, YFSETQ. The V segment lost 0 bases and the J segment 1 base; nucleotides outside the gene matches: 5. The CDR3 is 18 amino acids. CDR3 region: CASSLVGTGGRNTGELFF. Written as DNA, the CDR3 is TGCGCCAGCAGCTTGGTCGGGACAGGGGGACGGAACACCGGGGAGCTGTTTTTT.

The J gene is TRBJ1-3, the V gene TRBV5-4; 8 bases match TRBD1. The CDR3 totals 18 residues. Per the germline V gene, CDR1 is SGHNT and CDR2 is YYREEE (reference sequence). Trimming cost V 3 bases and J 2 bases; bases outside gene matches: 13. CDR3: CASSSWGRGRLPGNTIYF. Written as DNA, the CDR3 is TGTGCCAGCAGCTCATGGGGCAGGGGGCGCTTACCTGGAAACACCATATATTTT.

The V call is TRBV6-5, the J call TRBJ2-5, with 8 bases fitting TRBD1. V gave up 8 bases and J gave up 7 bases; unmatched junction bases: 9. CDR3 length: 13 residues. Germline loops: CDR1 MNHEY, CDR2 SVGAGI. CDR3 DNA sequence: TGTGCCAGCGGCGAGGGACAGGAGTCGACCCAGTACTTC. Translating it yields CASGEGQESTQYF.

This sequence joins TRBV19 and TRBJ2-6; 9 nucleotides line up with TRBD1. The V gene end was trimmed by 6 bases and the J gene end by 4 bases; junction bases not matched to a gene: 10. CDR3 length equals 17 residues. Germline values: CDR1 LNHDA, CDR2 SQIVND (reference sequence). CDR3 bases: TGTGCCAGTAGCCAATTACAGGGGGCGGGAGGGGCCAACGTCCTGACTTTC. This translates into CASSQLQGAGGANVLTF.

The chain uses TRBV5-8 and TRBJ2-7, with 8 bases fitting TRBD1. The CDR3 runs 13 residues. Trimming removed 1 base from V and 3 bases from J; junction bases left unmatched: 0. The germline V gene encodes CDR1 SGHTS and CDR2 YDEGEE. The CDR3 region is CASSLTGGYEQYF. The CDR3 DNA follows: TGTGCCAGCAGCTTGACAGGGGGCTACGAGCAGTACTTC.

This chain joins TRBV7-2 and TRBJ1-5, with 8 positions matching TRBD1. There are 16 residues in the CDR3. Looked up from germline, CDR1 is SGHTA and CDR2 is FQGNSA. The V and J ends lost 5 bases and 2 bases, in that order; junction bases with no gene match: 8. The CDR3: CASSQGDRLGNQPQHF. CDR3 DNA sequence: TGTGCCAGCAGCCAGGGGGACAGGTTGGGCAATCAGCCCCAGCATTTT.

This chain uses TRBV9 with TRBJ1-2; no clear D gene. The CDR3 has 16 amino acids. V was cut by 4 bases and J by 2 bases, with 18 bases left in between. Germline CDR1 is SGDLS and CDR2 is YYNGEE. The CDR3 sequence is CASSIVSGVGNYGYTF. For the CDR3, the DNA is TGTGCCAGCAGCATAGTCTCAGGTGTCGGAAACTATGGCTACACCTTC.